Listed below are T cell receptor beta chains from one sample, sequenced in a study of cytomegalovirus exposure and HLA in healthy donors. The protocol was immunoSEQ multiplex PCR, while the TCRdb copy is restricted to in-frame clones and leaves out a portion. The data contain about 98,000 clones, 60% to 85% of them singletons. What was sequenced was PBMCs. Every receptor here comes from a man aged 60-69 years in good health and CMV-seropositive. CDR3s include the opening cysteine and the closing phenylalanine or tryptophan. D genes are given only for firm matches. Size is stated for part of the rows, as once, few or many counts, or as a class when the clone is expanded.

clone_size: -
v_call: TRBV6-5
j_call: TRBJ1-6
d_call: -
cdr3_aa: CASRPEGGYNSPLHF
cdr3_nt: TGTGCCAGCAGGCCGGAAGGCGGCTATAATTCACCCCTCCACTTT

clone_size: few
v_call: TRBV6-5
j_call: TRBJ1-4
d_call: TRBD1
cdr3_aa: CASSLTTGTSEKLFF
cdr3_nt: TGTGCCAGCAGTCTAACGACAGGGACCTCCGAAAAACTGTTTTTT

clone_size: few
v_call: TRBV6-1
j_call: TRBJ1-5
d_call: -
cdr3_aa: CASSDQVYSNQPQHF
cdr3_nt: TGTGCCAGCAGTGATCAGGTTTATAGCAATCAGCCCCAGCATTTT

clone_size: once
v_call: TRBV6-6
j_call: TRBJ2-7
d_call: TRBD1
cdr3_aa: CASSYLGQGAYEQYF
cdr3_nt: TGTGCCAGCAGTTACCTGGGACAGGGGGCCTACGAGCAGTACTTC

clone_size: few
v_call: TRBV6-6
j_call: TRBJ2-7
d_call: TRBD2
cdr3_aa: CASRPPGTSGGLTEF
cdr3_nt: TGTGCCAGCAGACCCCCCGGGACTAGCGGGGGGCTTACAGAATTC

clone_size: -
v_call: TRBV19
j_call: TRBJ2-5
d_call: -
cdr3_aa: CASSIRQQETQYF
cdr3_nt: TGTGCCAGTAGTATCCGACAGCAAGAGACCCAGTACTTC

clone_size: -
v_call: TRBV30
j_call: TRBJ1-3
d_call: -
cdr3_aa: CAWSVDRAGNTIYF
cdr3_nt: TGTGCCTGGAGTGTAGACAGAGCTGGAAACACCATATATTTT

clone_size: -
v_call: TRBV4-3
j_call: TRBJ1-5
d_call: -
cdr3_aa: CASSQEEAQPQHF
cdr3_nt: TGCGCCAGCAGCCAAGAGGAGGCACAGCCCCAACATTTT

clone_size: -
v_call: TRBV25-1
j_call: TRBJ2-1
d_call: -
cdr3_aa: CASSELLREYNEQFF
cdr3_nt: TGTGCCAGCAGTGAATTACTCAGGGAATACAATGAGCAGTTCTTC

clone_size: -
v_call: TRBV11-3
j_call: TRBJ1-1
d_call: -
cdr3_aa: CASSEGHTNTEAFF
cdr3_nt: TGTGCCAGCAGCGAGGGACATACGAACACTGAAGCTTTCTTT

clone_size: -
v_call: TRBV7-2
j_call: TRBJ1-3
d_call: -
cdr3_aa: CASSPIRVPGNTIYF
cdr3_nt: TGTGCCAGCAGCCCAATCAGGGTACCTGGAAACACCATATATTTT

clone_size: few
v_call: TRBV4-3
j_call: TRBJ1-2
d_call: TRBD1
cdr3_aa: CASSQDGTGDYGYTF
cdr3_nt: TGCGCCAGCAGCCAAGATGGGACAGGGGACTATGGCTACACCTTC

clone_size: -
v_call: TRBV7-9
j_call: TRBJ2-3
d_call: -
cdr3_aa: CASSLDGGGAITDTQYF
cdr3_nt: TGTGCCAGCAGCTTAGACGGTGGGGGGGCCATAACAGATACGCAGTATTTT